This T cell receptor beta chain was identified in a study of T-cell memory formation after mild COVID-19. Per germline, CDR1 SGHDT and CDR2 YYEEEE. This CDR3 has 11 residues. From the 5' RACE reads, TCRdb called clonotypes with MiXCR, one entry per CDR3 protein. This table holds hundreds of thousands of distinct CDR3 sequences, 15% to 25% found once. Points on this clonotype: One end of the junction does not line up with germline, which may come from a read error.

V and J are TRBV5-6 and TRBJ2-7, with D unclear. This clonotype was sampled from an adult woman who had mild COVID-19 (a few samples of this study predate the infection). Cell type and time point are not known. Sequencing was performed on PBMCs or a T cell subset sorted from them (not recorded which). CDR3 DNA sequence: TGTGCCAGCAGCTTGGGAACATTCTGGAACTTC. Translating it yields CASSLGTFWNF.